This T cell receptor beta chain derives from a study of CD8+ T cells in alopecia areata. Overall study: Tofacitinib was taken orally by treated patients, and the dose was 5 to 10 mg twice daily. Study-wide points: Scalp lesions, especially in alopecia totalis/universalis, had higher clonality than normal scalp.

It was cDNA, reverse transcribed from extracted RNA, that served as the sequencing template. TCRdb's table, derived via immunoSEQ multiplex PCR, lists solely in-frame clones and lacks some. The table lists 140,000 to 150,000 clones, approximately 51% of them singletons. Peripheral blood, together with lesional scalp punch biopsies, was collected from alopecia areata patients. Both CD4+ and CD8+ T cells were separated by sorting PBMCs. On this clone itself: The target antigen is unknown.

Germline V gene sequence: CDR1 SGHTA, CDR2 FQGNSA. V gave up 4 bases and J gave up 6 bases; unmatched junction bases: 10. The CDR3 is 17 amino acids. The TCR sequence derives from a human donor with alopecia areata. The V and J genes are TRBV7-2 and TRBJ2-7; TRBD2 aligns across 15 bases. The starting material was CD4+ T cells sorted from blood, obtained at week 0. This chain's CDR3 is CASSSPGLAGGLSEQYF. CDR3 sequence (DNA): TGTGCCAGCAGCTCCCCCGGACTAGCGGGAGGGCTTTCCGAGCAGTACTTC.